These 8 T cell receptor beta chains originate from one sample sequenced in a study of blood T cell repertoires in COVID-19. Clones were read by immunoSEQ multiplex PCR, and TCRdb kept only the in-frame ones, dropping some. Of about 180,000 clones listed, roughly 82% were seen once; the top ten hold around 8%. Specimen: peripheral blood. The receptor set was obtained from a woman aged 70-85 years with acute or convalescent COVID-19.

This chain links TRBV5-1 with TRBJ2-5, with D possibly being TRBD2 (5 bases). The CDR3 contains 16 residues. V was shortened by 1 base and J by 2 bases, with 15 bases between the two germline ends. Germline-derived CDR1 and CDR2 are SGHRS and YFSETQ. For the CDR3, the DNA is TGCGCCAGCAGCTTGAGTACGGGGAGACCTCAAGAGACCCAGTACTTC. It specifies CASSLSTGRPQETQYF.

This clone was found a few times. As DNA, the CDR3 is TGTGCCAGCAGTTTGGCAGGGTACACTGAAGCTTTCTTT. Encoded protein: CASSLAGYTEAFF. The V and J genes are TRBV28 and TRBJ1-1; TRBD1 might be the D (5 bases). The CDR3 loop spans 13 amino acids. Between the trimmed V and J ends, which lost 3 bases and 3 bases, there was a span of 8 bases. CDR1 and CDR2 (germline): MDHEN, SYDVKM.

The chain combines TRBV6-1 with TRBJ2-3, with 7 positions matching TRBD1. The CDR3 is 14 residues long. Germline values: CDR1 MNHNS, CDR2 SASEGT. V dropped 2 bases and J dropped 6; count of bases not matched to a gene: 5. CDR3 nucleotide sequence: TGTGCCAGCAGTGAAAGGGGGCGCATCGATACGCAGTATTTT. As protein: CASSERGRIDTQYF.

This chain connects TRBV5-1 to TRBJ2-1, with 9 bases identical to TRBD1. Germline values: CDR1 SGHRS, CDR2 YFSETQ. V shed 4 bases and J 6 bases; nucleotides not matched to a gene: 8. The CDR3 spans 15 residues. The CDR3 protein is CASSMIPGQGNEQFF. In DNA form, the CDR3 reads TGCGCCAGCAGCATGATCCCGGGACAGGGCAATGAGCAGTTCTTC.

Written as DNA, the CDR3 is TGTGCCAGCAGCCCATTCCAGGGGGGCCCCTTGTATTTT. This gives the protein CASSPFQGGPLYF. The chain couples TRBV14 to TRBJ2-3, with D perhaps matching TRBD1 (7 bases). The CDR3 loop spans 13 amino acids. Deletions cut 4 bases from V and 14 bases from J, with 19 bases between. Per germline, CDR1 SGHDN and CDR2 FVKESK.

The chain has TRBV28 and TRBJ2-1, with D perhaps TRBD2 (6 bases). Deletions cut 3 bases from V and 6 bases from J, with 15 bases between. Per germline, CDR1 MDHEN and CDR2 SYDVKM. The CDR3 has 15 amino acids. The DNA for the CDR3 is TGTGCCAGCAGTTTCCAAGGCGGGGCCTTCAATGAGCAGTTCTTC. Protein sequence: CASSFQGGAFNEQFF.

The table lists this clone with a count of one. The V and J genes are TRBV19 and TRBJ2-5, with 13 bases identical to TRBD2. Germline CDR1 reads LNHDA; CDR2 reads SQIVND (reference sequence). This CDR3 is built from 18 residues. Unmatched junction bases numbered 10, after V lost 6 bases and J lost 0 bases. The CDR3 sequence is CASSSRTSGSWYQETQYF. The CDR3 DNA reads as TGTGCCAGTAGCTCTCGGACTAGCGGGAGCTGGTACCAAGAGACCCAGTACTTC.

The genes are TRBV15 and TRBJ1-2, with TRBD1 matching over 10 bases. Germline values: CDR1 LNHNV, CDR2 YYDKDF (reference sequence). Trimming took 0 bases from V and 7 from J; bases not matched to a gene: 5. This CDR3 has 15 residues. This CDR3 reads CATSRDRDRGAGYTF. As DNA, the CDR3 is TGTGCCACCAGCAGAGATCGGGACAGGGGTGCTGGCTACACCTTC. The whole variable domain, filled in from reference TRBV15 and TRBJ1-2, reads DAMVIQNPRYQVTQFGKPVTLSCSQTLNHNVMYWYQQKSSQAPKLLFHYYDKDFNNEADTPDNFQSRRPNTSFCFLDIRSPGLGDTAMYLCATSRDRDRGAGYTFGSGTRLTVV.